The 19 T cell receptor beta chains reported below all come from one sample, sequenced in a study of T cell repertoires in cytomegalovirus infection (dated by TCRdb to the late 2010s). These receptors lack a known antigen. The instrument given in TCRdb is Illumina HiSeq 1500. TCRdb reran the public reads through fastp at Q25 and MiXCR, keeping productive beta chains. Every CDR3 protein is listed once, alongside the most common genes and DNA of its rows. Across this sample there are hundreds of thousands of distinct CDR3 sequences, with 30% to 40% seen only once. The ten largest clones take up 13% of the sample. This specimen's treatment or condition label, per the study, means: in vitro stimulation with specific CMV peptide epitopes to enrich CMV-specific T cells. This specimen was cultured CD8+ T cells from PBMCs, taken from culture after CMV antigen stimulation. The receptors originated from a human donor in good health (CMV status not recorded). Some clones in this sample may be carry-over from other donors' samples.

The V gene is TRBV4-1, the J gene TRBJ2-5; 7 bases are a match to TRBD2. Germline V gene lookup returns CDR1 MGHRA and CDR2 YSYEKL. The V gene end was trimmed by 1 base and the J gene end by 7 bases; junction bases not matched to a gene: 12. CDR3 length: 16 residues. CDR3 amino acids: CASSQVQGGGGRTQYF. Written as DNA, the CDR3 is TGCGCCAGCAGCCAAGTGCAGGGTGGCGGGGGACGGACCCAGTACTTC.

The chain recombines TRBV2 with TRBJ2-1; TRBD1 matches at 7 bases. The ends lost 6 bases at V and 6 bases at J; junction bases unmatched: 8. This CDR3 is built from 14 residues. Germline CDR1 and CDR2: SNHLY and FYNNEI. The chain's CDR3 is CASRTPDRANEQFF. The CDR3 DNA reads as TGTGCCAGCAGAACGCCCGACAGGGCCAATGAGCAGTTCTTC.

The chain is built from TRBV6-2 or TRBV6-3 and TRBJ1-1; D perhaps matches TRBD1 (6 bases). The germline CDR1 and CDR2 sequences are MNHEY and SVGEGT. This CDR3 has 14 amino acids. V lost 5 bases and J lost 1, with 11 bases in between. CDR3 sequence: CASSQGLENTEAFF. CDR3 in DNA: TGTGCCAGCAGTCAGGGGTTGGAGAACACTGAAGCTTTCTTT.

The chain combines TRBV28 with TRBJ1-4; 7 bases fit TRBD1. The CDR3 runs to 16 residues. Germline assignment: CDR1 MDHEN and CDR2 SYDVKM. The ends lost 6 bases at V and 8 bases at J; junction bases unmatched: 15. CDR3 coding DNA: TGTGCCAGCAGCCAACTCAGGGGGGGCTGGGGAGAAAAACTGTTTTTT. It yields the protein CASSQLRGGWGEKLFF.

The gene calls are TRBV28 and TRBJ1-1; 9 bases line up with TRBD1. The CDR3 extends over 14 amino acids. The germline CDR1 and CDR2 sequences are MDHEN and SYDVKM. Germline trimming cut 7 bases from V and 6 bases from J; bases unmatched to any gene: 9. DNA for the CDR3: TGTGCCAGCAAGGTGTACAGGGGGCTTGCTGAAGCTTTCTTT. Translation: CASKVYRGLAEAFF.

This clonotype has at least ten counts. The CDR3 loop reads CASSPKVTQYF. CDR3 nucleotides: TGTGCCAGCAGCCCTAAGGTCACCCAGTACTTC. V usage is TRBV7-8 and J usage is TRBJ2-5, with D unclear. The length of the CDR3 is 11 residues. Trimming shortened V by 5 bases and J by 8 bases, and 9 bases separated the two germline ends. Looked up from germline, CDR1 is SGHVS and CDR2 is FQNEAQ.

This clonotype was seen repeatedly, ten times or more. The chain couples TRBV12-3 or TRBV12-4 to TRBJ2-1; 9 bases align to TRBD2. The CDR3 runs 15 residues. V dropped 8 bases and J dropped 3; count of bases not matched to a gene: 8. CDR3 in amino acids: CASAARGGIYNEQFF. Here the CDR3 DNA reads TGTGCCAGCGCTGCGCGGGGGGGCATCTACAATGAGCAGTTCTTC.

About this clonotype: A read error may be the cause here, since a much bigger clone is one base away. J is TRBJ1-2 and V is TRBV4-1, with D unresolved. The CDR3 is 15 residues long. The germline gives CDR1 MGHRA, CDR2 YSYEKL. CDR3 protein: CANSQDHTLIYGYTF. The DNA of the CDR3 is TGCGCCAACAGCCAAGATCATACCCTAATCTATGGCTACACCTTC.

This clonotype showed up many times. This chain links TRBV27 with TRBJ1-4; 9 bases line up with TRBD1. The V gene's germline CDR1 is MNHEY and CDR2 SMNVEV (reference sequence). CDR3 length: 14 residues. The V segment lost 3 bases and the J segment 8 bases; nucleotides outside the gene matches: 4. The DNA for the CDR3 is TGTGCCAGCAGTTTCGGGACAGGGATGGAAAAACTGTTTTTT. Protein product: CASSFGTGMEKLFF.

The table lists this clonotype with many counts. The chain joins TRBV7-2 to TRBJ2-1; 8 bases fit TRBD1. The V and J ends lost 2 bases and 8 bases, in that order; junction bases with no gene match: 8. CDR3 length: 15 residues. CDR1 SGHTA and CDR2 FQGNSA come from the germline V gene. Here the CDR3 reads CASSLFPTGAYEQFF. The CDR3 DNA is TGTGCCAGCAGCTTATTCCCGACAGGGGCCTATGAGCAGTTCTTC.

The chain couples TRBV2 to TRBJ2-7, with 7 bases matching TRBD1. The germline V gene encodes CDR1 SNHLY and CDR2 FYNNEI. The CDR3 is made up of 12 amino acids. The V and J ends lost 10 bases and 5 bases, in that order; junction bases with no gene match: 8. CDR3 region: CATRPGQNEQYF. The CDR3 DNA is TGTGCCACCAGACCGGGACAGAACGAGCAGTACTTC.

The gene calls are TRBV27 and TRBJ2-7; D is perhaps TRBD2 (5 bases). Looked up from germline, CDR1 is MNHEY and CDR2 is SMNVEV (reference sequence). The CDR3 runs 14 residues. The V end was cut by 5 bases, the J end by 3 bases, with 14 bases between. The CDR3 DNA follows: TGTGCCAGCAGTGTGCCGGGGAGTTACTACGAGCAGTACTTC. Amino acid sequence: CASSVPGSYYEQYF.

This clonotype was seen more than once but under ten times. One end of the junction fails to match germline, which may point to a read error. The J gene is TRBJ2-1, the V gene TRBV7-9; TRBD2 aligns across 8 bases. Per the germline V gene, CDR1 is SEHNR and CDR2 is FQNEAQ (reference sequence). The CDR3 contains 14 residues. This CDR3 reads CTSSLAPGGDEQFF. CDR3 DNA sequence: TGTACCAGCAGCTTAGCGCCGGGGGGGGATGAGCAGTTCTTC.

V gene TRBV15 combines with J gene TRBJ1-1; weak D call: TRBD1 (5 bases). The length of the CDR3 is 13 residues. Germline lookup yields CDR1 LNHNV and CDR2 YYDKDF (reference sequence). The V end lost 6 bases, the J end lost 3 bases, and 11 bases lay between the germline ends. Written as DNA, the CDR3 is TGTGCCACCAGAGAGACGGGGGACACTGAAGCTTTCTTT. Translated, it gives CATRETGDTEAFF.

This chain links TRBV4-1 with TRBJ2-1, with D unclear. V was cut by 0 bases and J by 6 bases, with 9 bases left in between. The CDR3 extends over 14 amino acids. The V gene's germline CDR1 is MGHRA and CDR2 YSYEKL. This CDR3 is CASSQEIGSNEQFF. CDR3 DNA sequence: TGCGCCAGCAGCCAAGAAATAGGTAGCAATGAGCAGTTCTTC.

This clonotype was found many times. CDR3 loop: CASSTTGTNSPLHF. CDR3 sequence (DNA): TGTGCCAGCAGCACGACAGGGACGAATTCACCCCTCCACTTT. This chain joins TRBV7-6 and TRBJ1-6; TRBD1 aligns across 7 bases. The CDR3 runs to 14 residues. Germline values: CDR1 SGHVS, CDR2 FNYEAQ. Losses at the gene ends were 5 bases for V and 7 bases for J; bases not matched to a gene: 5.

J is TRBJ2-1 and V is TRBV5-4; 13 positions match TRBD2. CDR1 SGHNT and CDR2 YYREEE come from the germline V gene (reference sequence). V was pared by 4 bases and J by 7 bases, with 2 bases of the junction left unmatched. The CDR3 has 14 amino acids. The CDR3 region has the DNA TGTGCCAGCAGCGGGGGACTAGCGGGGAATGAGCAGTTCTTC. Amino acids: CASSGGLAGNEQFF.

This clonotype was detected only a few times. The rearrangement joins TRBV6-6 to TRBJ1-2; 9 bases are shared with TRBD1. The CDR3 contains 15 residues. The ends lost 5 bases at V and 5 bases at J; junction bases unmatched: 9. Germline values: CDR1 MNHNY, CDR2 SVGAGI (reference sequence). The CDR3 DNA reads TGTGCCAGCAGTCATACAGGGGGCTCTCGGTATGGCTACACCTTC. Protein: CASSHTGGSRYGYTF.

The chain is built from TRBV20-1 and TRBJ2-7; D is possibly TRBD1 (6 bases). Germline assignment: CDR1 DFQATT and CDR2 SNEGSKA (reference sequence). V lost 3 bases, J lost 3 bases, and 15 bases lay in between. The CDR3 has 14 amino acids. In nucleotides, the CDR3 is TGCAGTGCTAGGAGGACAGTTCAAGTCTACGAGCAGTACGTC. Amino acid sequence: CSARRTVQVYEQYV.